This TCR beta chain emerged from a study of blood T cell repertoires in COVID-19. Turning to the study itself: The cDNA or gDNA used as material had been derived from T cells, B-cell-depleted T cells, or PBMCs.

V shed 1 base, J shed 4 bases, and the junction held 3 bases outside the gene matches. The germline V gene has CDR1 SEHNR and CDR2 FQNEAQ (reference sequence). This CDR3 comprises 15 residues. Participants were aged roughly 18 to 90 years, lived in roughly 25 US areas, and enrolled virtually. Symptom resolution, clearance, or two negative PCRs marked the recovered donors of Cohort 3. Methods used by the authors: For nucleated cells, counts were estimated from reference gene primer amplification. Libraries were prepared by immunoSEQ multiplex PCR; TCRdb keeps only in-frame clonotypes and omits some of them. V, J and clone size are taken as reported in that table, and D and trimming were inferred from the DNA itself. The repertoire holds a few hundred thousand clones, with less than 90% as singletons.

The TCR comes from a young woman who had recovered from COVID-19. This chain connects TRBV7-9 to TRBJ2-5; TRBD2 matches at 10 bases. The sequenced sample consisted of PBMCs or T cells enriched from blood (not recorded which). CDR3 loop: CASSLGSGGAETQYF. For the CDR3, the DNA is TGTGCCAGCAGCTTAGGGAGCGGGGGGGCAGAGACCCAGTACTTC.